Below are 15 T cell receptor beta chains sequenced from a single sample in a study of OX40 agonist ivuxolimab in advanced cancers. Receptor amplification or capture employed the immunoSEQ multiplex PCR assay. TCRdb took over this immuneACCESS table, retaining in-frame rearrangements with V and J assigned. Such tables are incomplete; in checked studies, under half of the missing clones stem from an unresolved V gene, and the remainder is unexplained. The sample yields more than 45,000 clones; over 75% were counted once. Of the sample, roughly 1.5% falls within the top ten clones. Sequencing used CD4+ or CD8+ T cells sorted from blood, obtained in a trial of the OX40 agonist ivuxolimab. The receptors originated from an adult with an advanced solid tumor such as melanoma, head and neck, liver or kidney cancer.

The V call is TRBV25-1, the J call TRBJ2-6, with D possibly being TRBD2 (5 bases). V shed 1 base and J shed 0 bases, with 10 bases lying between them. The CDR3 is made up of 17 amino acids. CDR1 MGHDK and CDR2 SYGVNS come from the germline V gene. CDR3 coding DNA: TGTGCCAGCAGTGAATCACGGGGTATCTCTGGGGCCAACGTCCTGACTTTC. Protein: CASSESRGISGANVLTF.

This clone has just one count. The gene calls are TRBV7-9 and TRBJ2-7; TRBD1 aligns across 10 bases. The length of the CDR3 is 15 residues. The J segment lost 3 bases and the V segment lost 4 bases, leaving 6 bases of the junction unmatched. The germline V gene has CDR1 SEHNR and CDR2 FQNEAQ (reference sequence). For the CDR3, the DNA is TGTGCCAGCAGCTCACGACAGGGGGCGAGCTACGAGCAGTACTTC. Protein product: CASSSRQGASYEQYF.

The chain is built from TRBV7-9 and TRBJ1-1; possibly TRBD1 for D (5 bases). Germline loops: CDR1 SEHNR, CDR2 FQNEAQ (reference sequence). The V end lost 5 bases, the J end lost 4 bases, and 17 bases lay between the germline ends. This CDR3 has 15 residues. CDR3 amino acids: CASSALGSGGTEAFF. The CDR3 DNA sequence: TGTGCCAGCAGCGCATTAGGATCGGGGGGCACTGAAGCTTTCTTT.

This chain uses TRBV6-1 with TRBJ1-5, with D unresolved. Germline V lookup: CDR1 MNHNS, CDR2 SASEGT. Trimming took 4 bases from V and 10 from J, leaving 17 bases between them. CDR3 length equals 14 residues. The CDR3 loop reads CASSAPGINGPQHF. The CDR3 DNA is TGTGCCAGCAGTGCCCCGGGGATCAACGGTCCCCAGCATTTT.

The CDR3 region has the DNA TGTGCCAGCAGTCCCGGGACAGGGGTTTCAGAGACCCAGTACTTC. It encodes CASSPGTGVSETQYF. The chain joins TRBV2 to TRBJ2-5, with TRBD1 identical over 10 bases. The CDR3 length is 15 residues. Germline-derived CDR1 and CDR2 are SNHLY and FYNNEI. V lost 5 bases and J lost 4; bases outside the gene matches: 7.

The chain recombines TRBV30 with TRBJ1-1; D remains ambiguous. Germline values: CDR1 GTSNPN, CDR2 SVGIG (reference sequence). V was shortened by 3 bases and J by 3 bases, with 5 bases between the two germline ends. The CDR3 runs 11 residues. CDR3 protein: CAWRHDTEAFF. CDR3 DNA: TGTGCCTGGAGACACGACACTGAAGCTTTCTTT.

This clone was recorded once. This chain joins TRBV2 and TRBJ2-7, with D unclear. The V end lost 3 bases, the J end lost 3 bases, and 6 bases lay between the germline ends. CDR3 length: 12 amino acids. Germline loops: CDR1 SNHLY, CDR2 FYNNEI. The CDR3 region has the DNA TGTGCCAGCAGTGATCTAGGCTACGAGCAGTACTTC. Translating gives CASSDLGYEQYF.

The chain has TRBV30 and TRBJ1-4, with 8 bases identical to TRBD1. After removal of 3 bases from V and 8 bases from J, the junction contained 8 bases not matched to a gene. Germline V gene sequence: CDR1 GTSNPN, CDR2 SVGIG (reference sequence). The CDR3 sequence is 14 residues long. CDR3 region: CAWRSRGPREKLFF. CDR3 DNA: TGTGCCTGGAGAAGCAGGGGGCCTCGGGAAAAACTGTTTTTT.

The J gene is TRBJ2-5, the V gene TRBV15, with 10 positions matching TRBD2. Per germline, CDR1 LNHNV and CDR2 YYDKDF (reference sequence). The V and J ends lost 5 bases and 3 bases, in that order; junction bases with no gene match: 3. This CDR3 comprises 14 residues. For the CDR3, the DNA is TGTGCCACCAGCGGAAGCGGGGGGGAAGAGACCCAGTACTTC. Amino acids: CATSGSGGEETQYF.

V is TRBV11-3 and J is TRBJ1-1; 9 bases are shared with TRBD1. The V gene end was trimmed by 5 bases and the J gene end by 0 bases; junction bases not matched to a gene: 7. CDR1 is SGHNT, CDR2 YENEEA, per germline. This CDR3 has 16 amino acids. The CDR3 spells CASSHRDRDLNTEAFF. CDR3 nucleotides: TGTGCCAGCAGCCACCGGGACAGGGACCTGAACACTGAAGCTTTCTTT.

This chain uses TRBV6-1 with TRBJ2-3, with 7 bases fitting TRBD1. Germline V CDR1 and CDR2: MNHNS, SASEGT. V shed 8 bases and J 0 bases; nucleotides not matched to a gene: 5. The CDR3 runs to 14 residues. In DNA, the CDR3 is TGTGCCAGCTTACAGGGGTGGAGCACAGATACGCAGTATTTT. Its translation: CASLQGWSTDTQYF.

Here the CDR3 reads CASSLDRTSGRRGEQFF. The CDR3 DNA reads TGTGCCAGCAGCCTTGACCGGACTAGCGGGAGACGTGGTGAGCAGTTCTTC. The chain employs TRBV11-2 and TRBJ2-1, with 13 bases that match TRBD2. V shed 5 bases, J shed 9 bases, and the junction held 13 bases outside the gene matches. Per the germline V gene, CDR1 is SGHAT and CDR2 is FQNNGV. The CDR3 covers 17 residues.

The chain is built from TRBV7-9 and TRBJ2-7; 8 bases align to TRBD2. The CDR3 spans 14 residues. With V trimmed by 5 bases and J by 6 bases, 9 bases remained unmatched. Germline assignment: CDR1 SEHNR and CDR2 FQNEAQ (reference sequence). CDR3 loop: CASSPRVAGGEQYF. The DNA for the CDR3 is TGTGCCAGCAGCCCCAGGGTTGCGGGAGGCGAGCAGTACTTC.

V gene TRBV6-1 combines with J gene TRBJ1-1; D remains unclear. The CDR3 consists of 14 residues. With 4 bases removed from V and 5 bases from J, the gap between germline ends came to 14 bases. Germline V lookup: CDR1 MNHNS, CDR2 SASEGT. The CDR3 spells CASSVVTSETEAFF. The CDR3 nucleotides read TGTGCCAGCAGTGTGGTAACGTCTGAGACTGAAGCTTTCTTT.

This clone has a single count. The CDR3 reads CASSRVGFGYEQYF. The DNA for the CDR3 is TGTGCCAGCAGTCGCGTGGGGTTTGGGTACGAGCAGTACTTC. The rearrangement links TRBV27 to TRBJ2-7; D uncertain. The ends were cut back, 5 bases at V and 4 bases at J, with 15 bases in the middle. The CDR3 loop spans 14 amino acids. Per the germline V gene, CDR1 is MNHEY and CDR2 is SMNVEV (reference sequence).